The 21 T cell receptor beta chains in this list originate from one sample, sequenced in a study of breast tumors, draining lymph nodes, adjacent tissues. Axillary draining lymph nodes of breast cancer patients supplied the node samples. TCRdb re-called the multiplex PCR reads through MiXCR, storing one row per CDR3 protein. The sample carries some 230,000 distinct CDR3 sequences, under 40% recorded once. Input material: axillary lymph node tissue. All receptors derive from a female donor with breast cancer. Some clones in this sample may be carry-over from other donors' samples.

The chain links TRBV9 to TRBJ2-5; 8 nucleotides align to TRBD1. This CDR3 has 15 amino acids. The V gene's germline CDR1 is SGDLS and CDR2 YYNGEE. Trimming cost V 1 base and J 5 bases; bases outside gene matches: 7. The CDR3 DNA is TGTGCCAGCAGCGTATCAGGACAGGGCGCTGAGACCCAGTACTTC. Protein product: CASSVSGQGAETQYF.

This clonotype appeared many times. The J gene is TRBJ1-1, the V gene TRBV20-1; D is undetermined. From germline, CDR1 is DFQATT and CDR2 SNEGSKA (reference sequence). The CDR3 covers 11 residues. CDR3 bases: TGCAGAGTTTCCTCGAACACTGAAGCTTTCTTT. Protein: CRVSSNTEAFF.

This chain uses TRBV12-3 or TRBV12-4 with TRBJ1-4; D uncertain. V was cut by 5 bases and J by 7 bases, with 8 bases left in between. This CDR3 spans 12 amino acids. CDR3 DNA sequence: TGTGCCAGCAGTGACGTGGTTGAAAAACTGTTTTTT. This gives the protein CASSDVVEKLFF.

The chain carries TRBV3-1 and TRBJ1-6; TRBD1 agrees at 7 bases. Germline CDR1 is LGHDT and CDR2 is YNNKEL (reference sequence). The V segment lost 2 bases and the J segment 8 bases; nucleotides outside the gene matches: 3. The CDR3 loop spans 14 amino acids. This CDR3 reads CASSQRDRYSPLHF. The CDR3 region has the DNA TGTGCCAGCAGCCAAAGGGACAGATATTCACCCCTCCACTTT.

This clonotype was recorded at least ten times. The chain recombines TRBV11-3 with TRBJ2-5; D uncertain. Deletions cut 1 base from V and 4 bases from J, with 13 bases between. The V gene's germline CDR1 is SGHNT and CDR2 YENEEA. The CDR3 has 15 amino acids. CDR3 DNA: TGTGCCAGCAGCTTAGCTTTGGCTAGAGGAGAGACCCAGTACTTC. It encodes CASSLALARGETQYF.

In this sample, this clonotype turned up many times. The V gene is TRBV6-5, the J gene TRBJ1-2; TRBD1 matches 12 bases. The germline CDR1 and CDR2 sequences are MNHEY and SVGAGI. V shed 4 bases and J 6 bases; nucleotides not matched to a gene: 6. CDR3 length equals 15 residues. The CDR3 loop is CASSSRDRGHNGYTF. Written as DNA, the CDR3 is TGTGCCAGCAGTTCGCGGGACAGGGGGCATAATGGCTACACCTTC.

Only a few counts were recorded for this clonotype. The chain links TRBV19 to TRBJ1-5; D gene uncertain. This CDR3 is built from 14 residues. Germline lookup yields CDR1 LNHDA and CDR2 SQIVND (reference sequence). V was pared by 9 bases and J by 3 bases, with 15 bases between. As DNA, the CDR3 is TGTGCCAGCAGCTTAGAAGGCGTCAATCAGCCCCAGCATTTT. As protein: CASSLEGVNQPQHF.

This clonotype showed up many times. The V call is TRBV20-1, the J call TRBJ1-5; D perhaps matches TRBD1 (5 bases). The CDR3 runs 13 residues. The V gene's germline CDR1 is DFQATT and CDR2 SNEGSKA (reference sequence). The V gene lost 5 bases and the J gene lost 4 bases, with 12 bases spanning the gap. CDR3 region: CSADRGPNQPQHF. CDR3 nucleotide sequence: TGCAGTGCTGACCGGGGACCGAATCAGCCCCAGCATTTT.

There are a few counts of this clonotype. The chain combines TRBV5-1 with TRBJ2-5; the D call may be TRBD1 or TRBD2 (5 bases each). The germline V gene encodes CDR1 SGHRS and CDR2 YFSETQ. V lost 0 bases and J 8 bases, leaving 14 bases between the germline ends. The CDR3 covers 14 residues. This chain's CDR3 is CASSLEIRWDTQYF. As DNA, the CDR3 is TGCGCCAGCAGCTTGGAGATTAGATGGGACACCCAGTACTTC.

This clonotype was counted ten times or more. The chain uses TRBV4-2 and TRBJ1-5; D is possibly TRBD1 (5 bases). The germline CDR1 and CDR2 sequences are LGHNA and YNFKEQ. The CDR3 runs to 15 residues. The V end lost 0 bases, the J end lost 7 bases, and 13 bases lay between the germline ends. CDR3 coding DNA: TGTGCCAGCAGCCAAGATGAGCAGGGAGGCCAGCCCCAGCATTTT. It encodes CASSQDEQGGQPQHF.

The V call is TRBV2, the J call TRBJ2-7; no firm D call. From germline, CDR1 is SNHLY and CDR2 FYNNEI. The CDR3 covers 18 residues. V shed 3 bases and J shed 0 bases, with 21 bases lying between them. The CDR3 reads CASSDLVTTGPFSYEQYF. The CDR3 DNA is TGTGCCAGCAGTGACCTAGTCACGACGGGCCCCTTCTCCTACGAGCAGTACTTC.

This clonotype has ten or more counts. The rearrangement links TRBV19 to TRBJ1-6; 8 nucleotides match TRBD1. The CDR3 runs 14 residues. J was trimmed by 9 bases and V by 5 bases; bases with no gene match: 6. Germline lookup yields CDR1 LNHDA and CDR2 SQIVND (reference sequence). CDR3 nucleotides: TGTGCCAGTAGTCGACAGGGGAGGAGTTCACCCCTCCACTTT. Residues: CASSRQGRSSPLHF.

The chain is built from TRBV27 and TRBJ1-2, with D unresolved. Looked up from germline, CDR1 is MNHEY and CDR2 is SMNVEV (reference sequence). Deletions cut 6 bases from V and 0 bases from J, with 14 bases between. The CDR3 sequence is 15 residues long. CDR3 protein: CASSHNSRSNYGYTF. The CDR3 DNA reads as TGTGCCAGCAGCCATAATTCCAGATCTAACTATGGCTACACCTTC.

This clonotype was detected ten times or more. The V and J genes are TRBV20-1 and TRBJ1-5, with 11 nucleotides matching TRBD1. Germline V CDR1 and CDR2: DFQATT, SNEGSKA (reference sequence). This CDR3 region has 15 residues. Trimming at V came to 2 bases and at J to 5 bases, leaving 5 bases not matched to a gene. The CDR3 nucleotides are TGCAGTGCTAGATTGGTGGGACAGGGGGATCAGCCCCAGCATTTT. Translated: CSARLVGQGDQPQHF.

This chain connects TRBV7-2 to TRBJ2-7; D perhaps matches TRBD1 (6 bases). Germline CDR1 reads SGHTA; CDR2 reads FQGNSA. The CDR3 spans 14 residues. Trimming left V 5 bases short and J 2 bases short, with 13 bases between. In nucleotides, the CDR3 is TGTGCCAGCAGCCCCGGGACAAATACCTACGAGCAGTACTTC. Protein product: CASSPGTNTYEQYF.

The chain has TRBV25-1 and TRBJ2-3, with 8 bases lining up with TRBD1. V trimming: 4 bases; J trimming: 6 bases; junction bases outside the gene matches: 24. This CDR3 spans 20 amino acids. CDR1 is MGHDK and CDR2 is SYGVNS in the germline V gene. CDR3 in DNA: TGTGCCAGCAGTGGCCCAGTAAGACAGGGGTCGCGCCATAGCGGCGATACGCAGTATTTT. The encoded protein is CASSGPVRQGSRHSGDTQYF.

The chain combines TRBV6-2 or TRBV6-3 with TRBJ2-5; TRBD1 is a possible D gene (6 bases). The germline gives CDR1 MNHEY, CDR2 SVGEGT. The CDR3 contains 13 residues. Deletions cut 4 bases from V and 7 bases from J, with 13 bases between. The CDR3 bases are TGTGCCAGCAGTTCCCGGAGAGGGGGGACCCAGTACTTC. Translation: CASSSRRGGTQYF.

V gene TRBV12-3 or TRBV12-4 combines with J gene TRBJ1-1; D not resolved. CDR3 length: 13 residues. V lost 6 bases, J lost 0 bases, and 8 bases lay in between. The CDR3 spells CASRSTMNTEAFF. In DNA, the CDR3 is TGTGCCAGCAGAAGCACGATGAACACTGAAGCTTTCTTT.

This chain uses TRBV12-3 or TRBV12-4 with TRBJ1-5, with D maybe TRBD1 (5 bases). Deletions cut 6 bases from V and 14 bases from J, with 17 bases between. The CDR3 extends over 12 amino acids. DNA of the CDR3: TGTGCCAGCAGCGGGACTAGCGGCTACGAGCATTTT. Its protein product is CASSGTSGYEHF.

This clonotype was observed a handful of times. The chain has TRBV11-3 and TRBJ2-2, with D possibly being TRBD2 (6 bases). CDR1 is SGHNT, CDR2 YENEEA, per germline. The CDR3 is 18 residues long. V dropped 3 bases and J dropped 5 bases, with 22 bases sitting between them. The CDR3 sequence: CASSFTIPPGSGTGELFF. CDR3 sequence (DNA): TGTGCCAGCAGCTTCACCATACCCCCTGGGAGCGGGACCGGGGAGCTGTTTTTT.

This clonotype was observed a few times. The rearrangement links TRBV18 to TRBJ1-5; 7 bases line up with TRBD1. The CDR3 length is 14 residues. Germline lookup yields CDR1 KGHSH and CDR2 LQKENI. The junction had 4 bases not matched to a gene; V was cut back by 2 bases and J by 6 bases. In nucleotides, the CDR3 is TGTGCCAGCTCACCAGGGGCAGGGGGTCAGCCCCAGCATTTT. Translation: CASSPGAGGQPQHF.